What follows describes a single T cell receptor beta chain. As yet, its antigen is unknown. CDR1 MNHNS and CDR2 SASEGT come from the germline V gene. The CDR3 runs 15 residues. Trimming cost V 5 bases and J 3 bases; bases outside gene matches: 2. The data derive from a study of cytomegalovirus exposure and HLA in healthy donors. Whole-study results and caveats: The majority of TCR sequences were rare, yet some public TCRs appeared in many donors.

The PCR made use of 60 Vbeta and 13 Jbeta primers. TCRdb keeps only in-frame clones here, not all; method: immunoSEQ multiplex PCR. In the table there are under 250,000 clones, about 83% of which are singletons. Sequencing used PBMCs. This chain connects TRBV6-1 to TRBJ2-3, with 13 nucleotides matching TRBD2. This receptor was obtained from a human donor in good health. The DNA for the CDR3 is TGTGCCAGCAGTTCGGGACTAGCGGGAACAGATACGCAGTATTTT. The encoded protein is CASSSGLAGTDTQYF.